The 27 T cell receptor beta chains below come from one sample, sequenced in a study of CD8 T cells in Susac syndrome. Random hexamers were used to reverse transcribe 0.5 to 1 ug of RNA. Using its own MiXCR run on the immunoSEQ multiplex PCR reads, TCRdb lists one record per CDR3 protein. Among some 120,000 distinct CDR3 sequences listed, about 90% were seen once. Specimen: CD8+ T cells from PBMCs. The origin of the receptors is a human donor in good health.

The gene calls are TRBV9 and TRBJ2-3; 9 nucleotides line up with TRBD2. V lost 0 bases, J lost 1 base, and 3 bases stayed unmatched. The CDR3 runs to 16 residues. Germline V gene sequence: CDR1 SGDLS, CDR2 YYNGEE. In DNA form, the CDR3 reads TGTGCCAGCAGCGTAGGCCAGCGGGGGGGCACAGATACGCAGTATTTT. Translated: CASSVGQRGGTDTQYF.

The J gene is TRBJ2-6, the V gene TRBV5-1; a weak D match, TRBD2 (7 bases). In germline, CDR1 is SGHRS, CDR2 YFSETQ. V dropped 3 bases and J dropped 3 bases, with 19 bases sitting between them. The CDR3 consists of 18 residues. CDR3 bases: TGCGCCAGCAGCTCGGGCGCGGGGGCCCTCGGTGGGGCCAACGTCCTGACTTTC. Its protein is CASSSGAGALGGANVLTF.

V and J are TRBV29-1 and TRBJ1-1; D ambiguous. Germline CDR1 and CDR2: SQVTM and ANQGSEA. V lost 7 bases and J 8 bases, leaving 17 bases between the germline ends. The CDR3 is 12 amino acids. CDR3 residues: CSALPTGREAFF. The DNA of the CDR3 is TGCAGCGCCCTACCGACGGGCAGGGAAGCTTTCTTT.

The chain links TRBV6-6 to TRBJ2-1, with D perhaps TRBD1 (6 bases). V lost 5 bases and J 9 bases, leaving 11 bases between the germline ends. Germline loops: CDR1 MNHNY, CDR2 SVGAGI (reference sequence). This CDR3 is 12 amino acids long. The CDR3 sequence: CASSPQGTEQFF. Written as DNA, the CDR3 is TGTGCCAGCAGTCCACAGGGAACTGAGCAGTTCTTC.

V usage is TRBV29-1 and J usage is TRBJ2-5; 7 bases match TRBD2. The V segment lost 7 bases and the J segment 2 bases; nucleotides outside the gene matches: 4. The CDR3 runs to 12 residues. Germline V lookup: CDR1 SQVTM, CDR2 ANQGSEA. The CDR3 DNA reads as TGCAGCGCTACTAGCGAGCAAGAGACCCAGTACTTC. Amino acids: CSATSEQETQYF.

The chain is built from TRBV7-9 and TRBJ1-1, with 10 bases matching TRBD1. Unmatched junction bases numbered 4, after V lost 5 bases and J lost 4 bases. Germline V gene lookup returns CDR1 SEHNR and CDR2 FQNEAQ (reference sequence). The CDR3 runs to 14 residues. The CDR3 is CASSPDRGFTEAFF. The CDR3 nucleotides are TGTGCCAGCAGCCCGGACAGGGGGTTCACTGAAGCTTTCTTT.

The chain employs TRBV19 and TRBJ1-5, with TRBD1 identical over 9 bases. Trimming took 6 bases from V and 2 from J; bases not matched to a gene: 8. The CDR3 loop spans 16 amino acids. Germline CDR1 LNHDA, CDR2 SQIVND (reference sequence). The CDR3 loop reads CASSTQGARGNQPQHF. The CDR3 DNA reads as TGTGCCAGTAGCACACAGGGGGCGAGGGGCAATCAGCCCCAGCATTTT.

V usage is TRBV24-1 and J usage is TRBJ2-2; D gene uncertain. CDR3 length: 16 amino acids. CDR1 KGHDR and CDR2 SFDVKD come from the germline V gene. The V end lost 3 bases, the J end lost 3 bases, and 13 bases lay between the germline ends. This CDR3 is CATSDAVGYDTGELFF. The CDR3 region has the DNA TGTGCCACCAGTGATGCTGTCGGGTACGACACCGGGGAGCTGTTTTTT.

Only one count was recorded for this clonotype. This rearrangement joins TRBV6-6 to TRBJ1-2, with 10 bases identical to TRBD1. Germline trimming cut 5 bases from V and 5 bases from J; bases unmatched to any gene: 8. This CDR3 has 15 residues. CDR1 is MNHNY and CDR2 is SVGAGI in the germline V gene (reference sequence). The CDR3 DNA reads as TGTGCCAGCAGTAACACCGAGGGACAGGGGTATGGCTACACCTTC. It translates to CASSNTEGQGYGYTF.

The chain carries TRBV9 and TRBJ1-1; D call uncertain. V was shortened by 4 bases and J by 0 bases, with 7 bases between the two germline ends. This CDR3 spans 13 amino acids. The germline V gene has CDR1 SGDLS and CDR2 YYNGEE. The CDR3 DNA follows: TGTGCCAGCAGCCTGTCGATGAACACTGAAGCTTTCTTT. This encodes CASSLSMNTEAFF.

This sequence joins TRBV5-1 and TRBJ2-4, with 10 positions matching TRBD1. The junction had 4 bases not matched to a gene; V was cut back by 2 bases and J by 5 bases. CDR3 length: 15 residues. Germline CDR1 is SGHRS and CDR2 is YFSETQ. The chain's CDR3 is CASSLTGTGENIQYF. The CDR3 DNA reads TGCGCCAGCAGCTTAACAGGGACAGGGGAAAACATTCAGTACTTC.

The rearrangement uses TRBV10-3 and TRBJ1-2, with D perhaps matching TRBD1 (5 bases). V shed 2 bases and J shed 8 bases, with 12 bases lying between them. The length of the CDR3 is 13 residues. Per germline, CDR1 ENHRY and CDR2 SYGVKD. The CDR3 is CAISERGEGGYTF. The CDR3 DNA sequence: TGTGCCATCAGTGAGCGGGGGGAAGGCGGCTACACCTTC.

This clonotype was seen only once. The DNA of the CDR3 is TGTGCCAGCAGCCCGAGCGGGAGAACCACCTTCAATGAGCAGTTCTTC. Amino acids: CASSPSGRTTFNEQFF. The gene calls are TRBV9 and TRBJ2-1, with 8 bases that match TRBD2. This CDR3 spans 16 amino acids. V was clipped by 4 bases and J by 6 bases; unmatched bases: 12. The germline CDR1 and CDR2 sequences are SGDLS and YYNGEE.

The chain combines TRBV12-3 or TRBV12-4 with TRBJ1-4, with D tentatively TRBD1 (5 bases). This CDR3 contains 13 residues. V lost 1 base, J lost 6 bases, and 6 bases lay in between. CDR3 sequence: CASSLGQHEKLFF. CDR3 coding DNA: TGTGCCAGCAGTTTAGGACAGCATGAAAAACTGTTTTTT.

J is TRBJ1-1 and V is TRBV3-1; the match to TRBD1 covers 7 bases. The ends lost 4 bases at V and 0 bases at J; junction bases unmatched: 8. This CDR3 is built from 16 residues. Germline loops: CDR1 LGHDT, CDR2 YNNKEL (reference sequence). CDR3 coding DNA: TGTGCCAGCAGCCTGCTAGAGACAGGGTTGAACACTGAAGCTTTCTTT. Translated, it gives CASSLLETGLNTEAFF.

The rearrangement uses TRBV4-3 and TRBJ2-5, with 8 bases lining up with TRBD2. The junction had 16 bases not matched to a gene; V was cut back by 0 bases and J by 7 bases. Germline CDR1 is LGHNA and CDR2 is YSLEER. The CDR3 is made up of 18 amino acids. CDR3 sequence: CASSQDRIGSGAPGTQYF. The CDR3 DNA is TGCGCCAGCAGCCAAGATCGAATTGGTAGCGGGGCCCCAGGGACCCAGTACTTC.

This chain uses TRBV20-1 with TRBJ1-1; TRBD1 aligns across 7 bases. This CDR3 region has 12 residues. CDR1 and CDR2 (germline): DFQATT, SNEGSKA (reference sequence). Trimming took 8 bases from V and 4 from J; bases not matched to a gene: 7. CDR3 in amino acids: CSTGAGGTEAFF. CDR3 coding DNA: TGCAGTACAGGGGCCGGAGGCACTGAAGCTTTCTTT.

J is TRBJ2-7 and V is TRBV7-2, with 7 bases aligning to TRBD2. The V segment lost 7 bases and the J segment 1 base; nucleotides outside the gene matches: 4. In germline, CDR1 is SGHTA, CDR2 FQGNSA. CDR3 size: 13 residues. The CDR3 is CASTEAGSYEQYF. In DNA form, the CDR3 reads TGTGCCAGCACCGAAGCGGGGTCCTACGAGCAGTACTTC. Together with reference TRBV7-2 and TRBJ2-7, the CDR3 gives the full variable domain: GAGVSQSPSNKVTEKGKDVELRCDPISGHTALYWYRQSLGQGLEFLIYFQGNSAPDKSGLPSDRFSAERTGGSVSTLTIQRTQQEDSAVYLCASTEAGSYEQYFGPGTRLTVT.

The chain joins TRBV24-1 to TRBJ2-3; D uncertain. There are 15 residues in the CDR3. Trimming cost V 1 base and J 6 bases, with 13 bases left between them. Per germline, CDR1 KGHDR and CDR2 SFDVKD. The CDR3 nucleotides are TGTGCCACCAGTGATTTCGACGGCGTTGCGGATACGCAGTATTTT. Translated, it gives CATSDFDGVADTQYF.

Only one count was recorded for this clonotype. The chain is built from TRBV20-1 and TRBJ2-5, with no clear D. In germline, CDR1 is DFQATT, CDR2 SNEGSKA (reference sequence). This CDR3 contains 11 residues. V lost 2 bases, J lost 5 bases, and 6 bases lay in between. The CDR3 DNA sequence: TGCAGTGCTAGACGGGCCGAGACCCAGTACTTC. Protein product: CSARRAETQYF.

The rearrangement joins TRBV7-6 to TRBJ2-5; unclear D gene. With 1 base removed from V and 5 bases from J, the gap between germline ends came to 11 bases. This CDR3 has 14 amino acids. Germline loops: CDR1 SGHVS, CDR2 FNYEAQ. The CDR3 loop is CASSLDGPRETQYF. As DNA, the CDR3 is TGTGCCAGCAGCTTAGATGGCCCTCGGGAGACCCAGTACTTC.

The genes are TRBV24-1 and TRBJ1-2; D gene unclear. The germline CDR1 and CDR2 sequences are KGHDR and SFDVKD. This CDR3 is built from 14 residues. V was cut by 4 bases and J by 2 bases, with 10 bases left in between. The CDR3 nucleotides are TGTGCCACCAGTGACTCAGGACTGAACTATGGCTACACCTTC. Its translation is CATSDSGLNYGYTF.

The genes are TRBV5-4 and TRBJ2-1; D might be TRBD2 (5 bases). The CDR3 contains 15 residues. V was pared by 2 bases and J by 9 bases, with 18 bases between. Per germline, CDR1 SGHNT and CDR2 YYREEE (reference sequence). The CDR3 DNA reads TGTGCCAGCAGCTTCCCGGGTTCTTCCAGCGGTGAGCAGTTCTTC. Translation: CASSFPGSSSGEQFF.

The genes are TRBV12-3 or TRBV12-4 and TRBJ2-7, with 7 bases aligning to TRBD1. V lost 5 bases to trimming and J lost 5 bases; unmatched junction nucleotides: 12. The length of the CDR3 is 15 residues. CDR3 nucleotides: TGTGCCAGCAGTACGGACAGGCAAAAATACAACGAGCAGTACTTC. Protein product: CASSTDRQKYNEQYF.

The CDR3: CSARAGTGTFF. CDR3 sequence (DNA): TGCAGCGCCCGGGCCGGGACAGGGACTTTCTTT. The genes are TRBV29-1 and TRBJ1-1, with 9 bases that match TRBD1. From germline, CDR1 is SQVTM and CDR2 ANQGSEA. Germline trimming cut 7 bases from V and 12 bases from J; bases unmatched to any gene: 9. CDR3 length: 11 amino acids.

The chain uses TRBV29-1 and TRBJ2-3; possibly TRBD2 for D (5 bases). CDR3 length: 13 amino acids. The germline CDR1 and CDR2 sequences are SQVTM and ANQGSEA. The ends were cut back, 3 bases at V and 4 bases at J, with 11 bases in the middle. The chain's CDR3 is CSVESSTADTQYF. The CDR3 coding sequence is TGCAGCGTTGAGTCTAGCACCGCAGATACGCAGTATTTT.

This rearrangement joins TRBV30 to TRBJ2-1, with D possibly matching TRBD2 (5 bases). The V and J ends lost 0 bases and 6 bases respectively, with 12 bases between them. There are 14 residues in the CDR3. Germline V gives CDR1 GTSNPN, CDR2 SVGIG (reference sequence). CDR3 sequence: CAWSVRGGPNEQFF. The CDR3 nucleotides read TGTGCCTGGAGTGTACGGGGTGGCCCCAATGAGCAGTTCTTC.